The 15 T cell receptor beta chains below come from one sample, sequenced in a study of TIL therapy for anti-PD-1-resistant metastatic lung cancer. As for time point: pre-treatment sample, taken before nivolumab and TIL therapy. This was the immunoSEQ v3 assay. TCRdb's table, derived via immunoSEQ multiplex PCR, lists solely in-frame clones and lacks some. The sample consists of approximately 53,000 clones, 79% of them appearing once. This specimen was blood, taken at baseline. These receptors all stem from a woman between 30 and 80 years old with non-small cell lung cancer.

CDR3 DNA sequence: TGTGCCAGCAGCAAAGGACCCGATCGGGAGCAGTACTTC. Translated, it gives CASSKGPDREQYF. V gene TRBV7-3 combines with J gene TRBJ2-7; D uncertain. In germline, CDR1 is SGHTA, CDR2 FQGTGA. The CDR3 contains 13 residues. V lost 5 bases and J 7 bases, leaving 15 bases between the germline ends.

The chain carries TRBV2 and TRBJ2-5, with D perhaps matching TRBD1 (6 bases). In germline, CDR1 is SNHLY, CDR2 FYNNEI. V dropped 4 bases and J dropped 2 bases, with 11 bases sitting between them. This CDR3 is built from 14 residues. In DNA form, the CDR3 reads TGTGCCAGCAGTGGCGGACAGCTACAAGAGACCCAGTACTTC. Translation: CASSGGQLQETQYF.

J is TRBJ1-2 and V is TRBV19; D gene uncertain. Germline V lookup: CDR1 LNHDA, CDR2 SQIVND (reference sequence). The CDR3 extends over 13 amino acids. V dropped 5 bases and J dropped 3 bases, with 10 bases sitting between them. This CDR3 is CASSGKLDYGYTF. The CDR3 DNA sequence: TGTGCCAGTAGTGGGAAACTGGACTATGGCTACACCTTC.

The rearrangement joins TRBV21-1 to TRBJ2-7. TRBV21-1 is reported as a pseudogene. This CDR3 is 16 amino acids long. CDR3 region: CASTRVRDLTRYEQYF. In DNA form, the CDR3 reads TGTGCCAGCACCCGAGTCCGGGACCTAACTCGATACGAGCAGTACTTC.

The chain joins TRBV4-1 to TRBJ2-5, with D maybe TRBD1 (5 bases). Germline CDR1 reads MGHRA; CDR2 reads YSYEKL. CDR3 size: 15 residues. V was pared by 0 bases and J by 5 bases, with 13 bases between. CDR3 in DNA: TGCGCCAGCAGCCAAGATCAGGGTAGGTGGGAGACCCAGTACTTC. Translating gives CASSQDQGRWETQYF.

This clone was counted a single time. The chain has TRBV7-2 and TRBJ1-2; D perhaps matches TRBD1 (5 bases). Trimming pared 5 bases from V and 0 bases from J, leaving 16 bases between. Germline CDR1 and CDR2: SGHTA and FQGNSA. The CDR3 runs to 16 residues. The CDR3 DNA reads as TGTGCCAGCAGCCCTAGTCGACAGACCTCTAACTATGGCTACACCTTC. This codes for CASSPSRQTSNYGYTF.

The V and J genes are TRBV5-6 and TRBJ2-7; a possible D gene is TRBD2 (5 bases). In germline, CDR1 is SGHDT, CDR2 YYEEEE. Trimming removed 3 bases at V and 3 bases at J, with 16 bases between. CDR3 size: 15 residues. The CDR3 sequence is CASSSSEEGFYEQYF. CDR3 bases: TGTGCCAGCAGCTCCTCGGAAGAGGGTTTCTACGAGCAGTACTTC.

The chain uses TRBV4-1 and TRBJ2-2; 7 bases line up with TRBD1. The trim removed 3 bases at V and 3 bases at J, leaving 16 bases unmatched. Germline V gives CDR1 MGHRA, CDR2 YSYEKL. This CDR3 has 19 residues. The CDR3 here is CASSQTSRGQQTDTGELFF. Written as DNA, the CDR3 is TGCGCCAGCAGCCAGACGTCTAGGGGACAGCAAACGGACACCGGGGAGCTGTTTTTT.

V usage is TRBV7-8 and J usage is TRBJ1-4; D remains ambiguous. Trimming stripped 0 bases from V and 14 bases from J, with 16 bases between. Germline V gene sequence: CDR1 SGHVS, CDR2 FQNEAQ. The CDR3 consists of 14 residues. The CDR3 is CASSLARTDEVLFF. The CDR3 nucleotides are TGTGCCAGCAGCTTAGCTCGGACGGATGAAGTTCTGTTTTTT.

About this clone itself: One junction end disagrees with the germline gene, perhaps due to a read error. This chain uses TRBV29-1 with TRBJ1-1; 9 bases are a match to TRBD1. CDR1 is SQVTM and CDR2 is ANQGSEA in the germline V gene. The CDR3 loop spans 14 amino acids. The CDR3 sequence: CSATQGASDTEAFF. CDR3 DNA: TGTAGCGCCACACAGGGGGCTTCGGACACTGAAGCTTTCTTT.

This chain uses TRBV5-1 with TRBJ2-5; D uncertain. The length of the CDR3 is 14 residues. The ends were cut back, 2 bases at V and 2 bases at J, with 10 bases in the middle. Germline V gene lookup returns CDR1 SGHRS and CDR2 YFSETQ. CDR3 DNA sequence: TGCGCCAGCAGCTTATACGCGGTTCAAGAGACCCAGTACTTC. This codes for CASSLYAVQETQYF.

Of note for this clone: The likely explanation is a read error, given a far larger clone one base away. The rearrangement links TRBV4-1 to TRBJ2-1; 11 positions agree with TRBD2. The germline CDR1 and CDR2 sequences are MGHRA and YSYEKL. The CDR3 spans 19 residues. The J segment lost 4 bases and the V segment lost 0 bases, leaving 11 bases of the junction unmatched. In DNA form, the CDR3 reads TGCGCCAGCAGCCAAGAATGGGTAGCGGGAGGGCCACTTTACAATGAGCAGTTCTTC. Translating gives CASSQEWVAGGPLYNEQFF.

This clone was counted between two and nine times. The chain joins TRBV7-9 to TRBJ2-7; 11 nucleotides agree with TRBD1. The CDR3 consists of 14 residues. Per germline, CDR1 SEHNR and CDR2 FQNEAQ (reference sequence). The J segment lost 5 bases and the V segment lost 5 bases, leaving 5 bases of the junction unmatched. CDR3 sequence reads: CASSSRTGGDEQYF. CDR3 DNA: TGTGCCAGCAGCAGTAGGACAGGGGGCGACGAGCAGTACTTC.

The rearrangement joins TRBV11-2 to TRBJ2-3; 7 nucleotides match TRBD1. This CDR3 has 15 residues. The trim removed 7 bases at V and 3 bases at J, leaving 10 bases unmatched. Germline V gives CDR1 SGHAT, CDR2 FQNNGV. In nucleotides, the CDR3 is TGTGCCAGCACGAAAGACAGGGTGGGAACAGATACGCAGTATTTT. Translation: CASTKDRVGTDTQYF.

This chain links TRBV30 with TRBJ1-1; D is uncertain. The CDR3 extends over 13 amino acids. Trimming took 0 bases from V and 2 from J, leaving 7 bases between them. Germline V CDR1 and CDR2: GTSNPN, SVGIG (reference sequence). CDR3 bases: TGTGCCTGGAGTGTAGACGTAAACACTGAAGCTTTCTTT. Translated: CAWSVDVNTEAFF.